A selection of T cell receptor beta chains follows, all from one sample in a study of identical twins. TCRdb analysed the 5' RACE reads with MiXCR anew, one entry per CDR3 protein. Of 500,000 to 600,000 distinct CDR3 sequences detected, 22% appear once; the ten largest clones hold roughly 0.9%. This sample also belongs to another study, concerning T cells expressing NK-cell markers.

Sequenced sample: CD4+ T cells sorted from blood. These receptors were obtained from a woman younger than 30 in good health. Each CDR3 is given with its conserved first and last residue. A D gene is named only where the DNA matches it firmly. Size is omitted from some rows. Given values are once, few, many or a class for expanded clones.

V gene: TRBV7-9; clone size: .; D gene: TRBD2; J gene: TRBJ2-3; CDR3 DNA: TGTGCCAGCAGCTTAGGGCGGATAGCGGGAGGAAAAGATACGCAGTATTTT; CDR3 protein: CASSLGRIAGGKDTQYF
V gene: TRBV6-1; clone size: .; D gene: .; J gene: TRBJ2-5; CDR3 DNA: TGTGCCAGCTCACAGGGGAGGAAAGAGACCCAGTACTTC; CDR3 protein: CASSQGRKETQYF
V gene: TRBV20-1; clone size: few; D gene: .; J gene: TRBJ2-1; CDR3 DNA: TGCAGTGCTAGAGAATATAGGTTAGACGAGTTCTTC; CDR3 protein: CSAREYRLDEFF
V gene: TRBV7-9; clone size: few; D gene: .; J gene: TRBJ2-3; CDR3 DNA: TGTGCCAGCAGCTTAGCCACAGGGACGAGGGGAGATACGCAGTATTTT; CDR3 protein: CASSLATGTRGDTQYF
V gene: TRBV6-2/TRBV6-3; clone size: .; D gene: .; J gene: TRBJ1-5; CDR3 DNA: TGTGCCAGCAAGCCCGGGGCAACCTATCAGCCCCAGCATTTT; CDR3 protein: CASKPGATYQPQHF
V gene: TRBV12-3/TRBV12-4; clone size: many; D gene: .; J gene: TRBJ2-6; CDR3 DNA: TGTGCCAGCAGTCCCCAGACCTCCGGGGCCAACGTCCTGACTTTC; CDR3 protein: CASSPQTSGANVLTF
V gene: TRBV6-5; clone size: .; D gene: TRBD2; J gene: TRBJ2-7; CDR3 DNA: TGTGCCAGCAGTTACTCGATCCCTGCGGGGGGCTCCTACGAGCAGTACTTC; CDR3 protein: CASSYSIPAGGSYEQYF
V gene: TRBV10-3; clone size: .; D gene: TRBD1; J gene: TRBJ2-3; CDR3 DNA: TGTGCCATCAGGGCCGGACAGGGGACAGATACGCAGTATTTT; CDR3 protein: CAIRAGQGTDTQYF
V gene: TRBV29-1; clone size: few; D gene: .; J gene: TRBJ2-5; CDR3 DNA: TGCAGCTCCCCTGTGGGGGAGACCCAGTACTTC; CDR3 protein: CSSPVGETQYF
V gene: TRBV20-1; clone size: .; D gene: .; J gene: TRBJ2-2; CDR3 DNA: TGCAGTGCTACAGGGACCCCGGCCACCGGGGAGCTGTTTTTT; CDR3 protein: CSATGTPATGELFF
V gene: TRBV7-2; clone size: few; D gene: TRBD2; J gene: TRBJ2-7; CDR3 DNA: TGTGCCAGCAGCCTGCTGGGTAGCGGGAGCTACGAGCAGTACTTC; CDR3 protein: CASSLLGSGSYEQYF
V gene: TRBV7-2; clone size: many; D gene: .; J gene: TRBJ2-7; CDR3 DNA: TGTGCCAGCAGCTCTGCCTACGAGCAGTACTTC; CDR3 protein: CASSSAYEQYF
V gene: TRBV20-1; clone size: few; D gene: TRBD1; J gene: TRBJ2-7; CDR3 DNA: TGCAGTGCTAGGGGACAGGGGGCCTTCTCCTACGAGCAGTACTTC; CDR3 protein: CSARGQGAFSYEQYF
V gene: TRBV6-2/TRBV6-3; clone size: .; D gene: TRBD2; J gene: TRBJ2-3; CDR3 DNA: TGTGCCAGCAGTCCCATAGCGGGAGGATGGGATACGCAGTATTTT; CDR3 protein: CASSPIAGGWDTQYF
V gene: TRBV10-3; clone size: .; D gene: TRBD2; J gene: TRBJ2-7; CDR3 DNA: TGTGCCATCAGTGAGAATCCGGGACTAGCCATCGAGCAGTACTTC; CDR3 protein: CAISENPGLAIEQYF
V gene: TRBV19; clone size: .; D gene: TRBD2; J gene: TRBJ2-5; CDR3 DNA: TGTGCCAGTAGTATTGGGGCTAGCGGCCTTCTTGAGACCCAGTACTTC; CDR3 protein: CASSIGASGLLETQYF
V gene: TRBV4-3; clone size: .; D gene: .; J gene: TRBJ2-2; CDR3 DNA: TGCGCCAGCAGCCAAGATTCGAGGAACACCGGGGAGCTGTTTTTT; CDR3 protein: CASSQDSRNTGELFF
V gene: TRBV14; clone size: .; D gene: .; J gene: TRBJ2-1; CDR3 DNA: TGTGCCAGCAGCCACCCTCGCGGGACTCATTACAATGAGCAGTTCTTC; CDR3 protein: CASSHPRGTHYNEQFF
V gene: TRBV2; clone size: .; D gene: .; J gene: TRBJ2-7; CDR3 DNA: TGTGCCAGCACGGGTTTTGGGGTGCGGGGCGAGCAGTACTTC; CDR3 protein: CASTGFGVRGEQYF
V gene: TRBV28; clone size: few; D gene: TRBD1; J gene: TRBJ1-1; CDR3 DNA: TGTGCCAGCACCTGGACAGGGGCGATTAACACTGAAGCTTTCTTT; CDR3 protein: CASTWTGAINTEAFF
V gene: TRBV5-1; clone size: .; D gene: .; J gene: TRBJ2-5; CDR3 DNA: TGCGCCAGCAGCTTGTCCAGGGAAAAGACCCAGTACTTC; CDR3 protein: CASSLSREKTQYF
V gene: TRBV20-1; clone size: few; D gene: TRBD2; J gene: TRBJ2-5; CDR3 DNA: TGCAGTGCTAAAGCGCAGGGAGGGGCTGAGACCCAGTACTTC; CDR3 protein: CSAKAQGGAETQYF
V gene: TRBV6-5; clone size: .; D gene: .; J gene: TRBJ1-1; CDR3 DNA: TGTGCCAGCAGTTACGGGGGCAGGGGAGGCACTGAAGCTTTCTTT; CDR3 protein: CASSYGGRGGTEAFF
V gene: TRBV5-1; clone size: .; D gene: TRBD2; J gene: TRBJ2-1; CDR3 DNA: TGCGCCAGCAGCTTGCGGACTAGCGGGAGATACAATGAGCAGTTCTTC; CDR3 protein: CASSLRTSGRYNEQFF
V gene: TRBV11-3; clone size: .; D gene: .; J gene: TRBJ2-7; CDR3 DNA: TGTGCCAGCAGCTTAGTTACAGATTCCTACGAGCAGTACTTC; CDR3 protein: CASSLVTDSYEQYF
V gene: TRBV20-1; clone size: .; D gene: .; J gene: TRBJ1-4; CDR3 DNA: TGCAGTGCGAGGACAAGATTCGAAAAACTGTTTTTT; CDR3 protein: CSARTRFEKLFF